Detailed here is one TCR beta chain. Authors' data handling: Estimation of nucleated cell counts relied on the amplification of reference gene primers. Produced via immunoSEQ multiplex PCR; TCRdb's table is partial and in-frame only. The D gene and trimming were derived from the DNA, and the V and J assignments and clone size from that table. This sample has 150,000 to 180,000 clones, with about 79% found just once. The source of the sample is a study of blood T cell repertoires in COVID-19. Study context: The United States, Italy and Spain supplied acute and convalescent COVID-19 samples. The cDNA or gDNA used as material had been derived from T cells, B-cell-depleted T cells, or PBMCs.

The CDR3 length is 14 residues. V lost 5 bases and J 7 bases, leaving 18 bases between the germline ends. Germline loops: CDR1 SGHRS, CDR2 YFSETQ. Sequencing was carried out using peripheral blood. The chain carries TRBV5-1 and TRBJ1-1; the D gene is possibly TRBD1 (5 bases). This sequence originates from a woman aged 60-75 years with acute or convalescent COVID-19. The CDR3 sequence: CASSTGYERVEAFF. The DNA of the CDR3 is TGCGCCAGCAGTACAGGATACGAGAGAGTTGAAGCTTTCTTT. Full variable domain (outside the CDR3, taken from reference TRBV5-1 and TRBJ1-1): KAGVTQTPRYLIKTRGQQVTLSCSPISGHRSVSWYQQTPGQGLQFLFEYFSETQRNKGNFPGRFSGRQFSNSRSEMNVSTLELGDSALYLCASSTGYERVEAFFGQGTRLTVV.